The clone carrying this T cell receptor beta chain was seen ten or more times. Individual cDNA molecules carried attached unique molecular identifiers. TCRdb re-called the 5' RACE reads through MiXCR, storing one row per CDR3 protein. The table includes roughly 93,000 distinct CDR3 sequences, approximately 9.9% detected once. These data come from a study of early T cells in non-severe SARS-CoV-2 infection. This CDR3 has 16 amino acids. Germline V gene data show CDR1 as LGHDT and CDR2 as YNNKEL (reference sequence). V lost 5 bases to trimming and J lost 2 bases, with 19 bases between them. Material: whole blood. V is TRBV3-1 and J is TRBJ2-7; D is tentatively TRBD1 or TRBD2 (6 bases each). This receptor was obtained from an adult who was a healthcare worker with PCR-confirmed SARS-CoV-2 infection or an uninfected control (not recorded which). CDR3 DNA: TGTGCCAGCAGCGGATGGGGGGCGAAGGGGACCTACGAGCAGTACTTC. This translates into CASSGWGAKGTYEQYF.